This TCR beta chain was sequenced for a study of T cells in localized non-small cell lung cancer. Study-wide findings and caveats: Clonality of T cells reached its maximum in uninvolved adjacent lung, surpassing tumor.

The CDR3 is 14 residues long. Germline trimming cut 3 bases from V and 3 bases from J; bases unmatched to any gene: 2. Germline CDR1 reads SGHVS; CDR2 reads FQNEAQ. The sample holds one count of this clone. Its cognate antigen is unknown. The method was immunoSEQ multiplex PCR; TCRdb's version includes in-frame clones alone and lacks a portion of them. The data hold approximately 47,000 clones, with 86% observed a single time. The TCR comes from a man aged 40-75 years with stage II lung adenocarcinoma. The source was PBMCs, collected before any cancer treatment. The chain links TRBV7-8 to TRBJ1-1; 9 positions agree with TRBD1. The CDR3 DNA is TGTGCCAGCAGCTTGACAGGGGGAGACACTGAAGCTTTCTTT. Its protein product is CASSLTGGDTEAFF. The whole variable domain, remainder taken from reference TRBV7-8 and TRBJ1-1, is GAGVSQSPRYKVAKRGQDVALRCDPISGHVSLFWYQQALGQGPEFLTYFQNEAQLDKSGLPSDRFFAERPEGSVSTLKIQRTQQEDSAVYLCASSLTGGDTEAFFGQGTRLTVV.